This TCR beta chain appears in the sequencing data of a study of T-cell memory formation after mild COVID-19. Study-level background: Largely donor-specific TCR clusters were found. Study-level results: Contracting CD8+ clones were enriched in EMRA, CD4+ mainly in CM and EM. While clones contracting from day 15 to 85 were balanced between CD4 and CD8, later expanders leaned CD4+.

TCRalpha and TCRbeta libraries used 5'RACE with constant-segment primers and UMIs. Using its own MiXCR run on the 5' RACE reads, TCRdb lists one record per CDR3 protein. Of some 200,000 distinct CDR3 sequences listed, over 20% are singletons. Germline V gene data show CDR1 as SGHVS and CDR2 as FQNEAQ. The CDR3 has 14 amino acids. Trimming shortened V by 3 bases and J by 6 bases, and 15 bases separated the two germline ends. In regard to this clonotype: The antigen is undetermined.

Source material: PBMCs or a T cell subset sorted from them (not recorded which). This chain uses TRBV7-8 with TRBJ2-7, with D tentatively TRBD1 or TRBD2 (5 bases each). This receptor was identified in an adult woman who had mild COVID-19 (a few samples of this study predate the infection). Cell type and time point are not known. CDR3 amino acids: CASSLARGSPEQYF. CDR3 sequence (DNA): TGTGCCAGCAGCTTGGCACGGGGCAGTCCCGAGCAGTACTTC.